The 32 T cell receptor beta chains in this list originate from one sample, sequenced in a study of shared clonotypes between healthy human individuals. Data came from immunoSEQ multiplex PCR; TCRdb stores just in-frame clones and leaves some out. The sample records about 2.4 million clones, approximately 93% being singletons. Sequenced: naive CD4+ T cells from PBMCs. The subset is: CD45RA+ positively selected. Source of these receptors: a young man in good health. Some clones in this sample may be carry-over from other donors' samples.

The chain carries TRBV30 and TRBJ1-4; unclear D gene. Between the trimmed V and J ends, which lost 4 bases and 8 bases, there was a span of 14 bases. This CDR3 has 13 amino acids. Germline CDR1 GTSNPN, CDR2 SVGIG (reference sequence). The CDR3 DNA sequence: TGTGCCTGGAAGGTTCGATGGAGGGAAAAACTGTTTTTT. Protein: CAWKVRWREKLFF.

J is TRBJ1-1 and V is TRBV7-3; D might be TRBD1 (5 bases). The CDR3 is 14 amino acids. Trimming removed 5 bases from V and 4 bases from J, with 14 bases in between. The germline CDR1 and CDR2 sequences are SGHTA and FQGTGA. The CDR3 coding sequence is TGTGCCAGCAGCCGAATGGGGGGGGGCACTGAAGCTTTCTTT. This encodes CASSRMGGGTEAFF.

There are a few counts of this clone. Other DNA sequences in this specimen translate into the identical CDR3. The chain combines TRBV5-1 with TRBJ2-1, with TRBD2 matching over 11 bases. With 2 bases clipped from V and 7 bases from J, the junction kept 2 bases outside the gene matches. The germline gives CDR1 SGHRS, CDR2 YFSETQ. This CDR3 region has 14 residues. This chain's CDR3 is CASSFTSGRNEQFF. The CDR3 DNA follows: TGCGCCAGCAGCTTTACTAGCGGGAGAAATGAGCAGTTCTTC.

This chain connects TRBV15 to TRBJ2-4; 7 nucleotides align to TRBD1. V was pared by 5 bases and J by 8 bases, with 9 bases of the junction left unmatched. The CDR3 extends over 14 amino acids. Germline values: CDR1 LNHNV, CDR2 YYDKDF (reference sequence). CDR3 in amino acids: CATSPQGILDIQYF. DNA for the CDR3: TGTGCCACCAGCCCACAGGGGATTCTGGACATTCAGTACTTC.

CDR3 amino acids: CASSSGGAANEKLFF. The CDR3 nucleotides are TGTGCCAGCAGTTCAGGGGGCGCCGCTAATGAAAAACTGTTTTTT. This chain links TRBV6-5 with TRBJ1-4, with 8 bases matching TRBD1. V shed 4 bases and J 3 bases; nucleotides not matched to a gene: 4. The CDR3 spans 15 residues. Germline loops: CDR1 MNHEY, CDR2 SVGAGI.

The gene calls are TRBV30 and TRBJ2-3; weak D call: TRBD2 (6 bases). Germline V gene lookup returns CDR1 GTSNPN and CDR2 SVGIG (reference sequence). V dropped 2 bases and J dropped 1 base, with 7 bases sitting between them. The CDR3 is made up of 13 amino acids. The CDR3 bases are TGTGCCTGGAGTCAGCGGGGCACAGATACGCAGTATTTT. This gives the protein CAWSQRGTDTQYF.

A remark on this clone: Other DNA variants within this sample encode the same CDR3. V gene TRBV7-3 combines with J gene TRBJ2-1, with D possibly matching TRBD2 (6 bases). The germline V gene has CDR1 SGHTA and CDR2 FQGTGA. Trimming removed 3 bases from V and 0 bases from J, with 12 bases in between. This CDR3 comprises 16 residues. In DNA, the CDR3 is TGTGCCAGCAGCTTCGGAGGTAGCGGCTCCTACAATGAGCAGTTCTTC. Its translation: CASSFGGSGSYNEQFF.

The chain carries TRBV7-3 and TRBJ2-6, with a weak D call TRBD1 (6 bases). CDR1 and CDR2 from the germline V gene are SGHTA and FQGTGA. Trimming removed 5 bases at V and 2 bases at J, with 16 bases between. The CDR3 runs to 17 residues. The CDR3 nucleotides read TGTGCCAGCAGCCCAGGGCAGGGGCGGACTGGGGCCAACGTCCTGACTTTC. This codes for CASSPGQGRTGANVLTF.

The chain is built from TRBV7-2 and TRBJ1-1, with D possibly being TRBD1 (6 bases). The CDR3 is 15 residues long. Trimming removed 3 bases at V and 0 bases at J, with 11 bases between. Germline V gene data show CDR1 as SGHTA and CDR2 as FQGNSA. The chain's CDR3 is CASSLLGQMNTEAFF. The CDR3 bases are TGTGCCAGCAGCTTGCTCGGACAGATGAACACTGAAGCTTTCTTT.

This clone has a single count. The rearrangement uses TRBV7-2 and TRBJ1-5; possible D gene TRBD1, 5 bases. There are 15 residues in the CDR3. Deletions cut 3 bases from V and 6 bases from J, with 15 bases between. Germline CDR1 and CDR2: SGHTA and FQGNSA. In DNA form, the CDR3 reads TGTGCCAGCAGCTTCGGGGGAAAAGAGGGTCAGCCCCAGCATTTT. Translation: CASSFGGKEGQPQHF. Complete variable domain (other parts from reference TRBV7-2 and TRBJ1-5): GAGVSQSPSNKVTEKGKDVELRCDPISGHTALYWYRQSLGQGLEFLIYFQGNSAPDKSGLPSDRFSAERTGGSVSTLTIQRTQQEDSAVYLCASSFGGKEGQPQHFGDGTRLSIL.

The sample holds one count of this clone. V usage is TRBV7-2 and J usage is TRBJ2-7; 12 bases map to TRBD1. This CDR3 is 15 amino acids long. V shed 5 bases, J shed 6 bases, and the junction held 8 bases outside the gene matches. Germline values: CDR1 SGHTA, CDR2 FQGNSA. CDR3 residues: CASSVSGTGGGEQYF. The CDR3 coding sequence is TGTGCCAGCAGCGTATCCGGGACAGGGGGCGGCGAGCAGTACTTC.

This chain links TRBV15 with TRBJ2-3; possible D gene TRBD2, 5 bases. V dropped 0 bases and J dropped 4 bases, with 11 bases sitting between them. Germline V gene sequence: CDR1 LNHNV, CDR2 YYDKDF (reference sequence). The CDR3 length is 15 residues. The CDR3 spells CATSRERGSSDTQYF. CDR3 sequence (DNA): TGTGCCACCAGCAGAGAGAGAGGGTCTTCAGATACGCAGTATTTT.

The V gene is TRBV11-2, the J gene TRBJ2-3; a weak D match, TRBD2 (6 bases). Germline CDR1 and CDR2: SGHAT and FQNNGV. Trimming removed 4 bases from V and 4 bases from J, with 12 bases in between. This CDR3 has 14 residues. The CDR3 DNA reads TGTGCCAGCAGCTGGACTATCCCTTCAGATACGCAGTATTTT. Its translation is CASSWTIPSDTQYF. The full variable domain, in which reference TRBV11-2 and TRBJ2-3 provide the parts outside the CDR3, is EAGVAQSPRYKIIEKRQSVAFWCNPISGHATLYWYQQILGQGPKLLIQFQNNGVVDDSQLPKDRFSAERLKGVDSTLKIQPAKLEDSAVYLCASSWTIPSDTQYFGPGTRLTVL.

The chain carries TRBV6-5 and TRBJ2-1; D not resolved. CDR1 is MNHEY, CDR2 SVGAGI, per germline. Trimming removed 2 bases from V and 10 bases from J, with 6 bases in between. This CDR3 has 11 residues. Here the CDR3 reads CASSYGKEQFF. The CDR3, as DNA: TGTGCCAGCAGTTACGGCAAGGAGCAGTTCTTC.

The chain carries TRBV6-5 and TRBJ1-3; maybe TRBD1 (5 bases). Trimming stripped 5 bases from V and 4 bases from J, with 12 bases between. The CDR3 consists of 14 residues. Per germline, CDR1 MNHEY and CDR2 SVGAGI. The CDR3 sequence: CASSAVKGGNTIYF. The CDR3 DNA reads as TGTGCCAGCAGTGCTGTAAAGGGGGGAAACACCATATATTTT.

The V gene is TRBV4-2, the J gene TRBJ2-2, with TRBD2 matching over 10 bases. V shed 1 base and J 5 bases; nucleotides not matched to a gene: 13. This CDR3 region has 19 residues. Per the germline V gene, CDR1 is LGHNA and CDR2 is YNFKEQ. The CDR3 protein is CASSQVSLAGVSGTGELFF. Written as DNA, the CDR3 is TGTGCCAGCAGCCAAGTCTCGCTAGCGGGAGTATCCGGGACCGGGGAGCTGTTTTTT.

The chain is built from TRBV5-1 and TRBJ2-4; no clear D gene. This CDR3 has 14 residues. Germline V gene lookup returns CDR1 SGHRS and CDR2 YFSETQ. The V and J ends lost 3 bases and 3 bases respectively, with 10 bases between them. Here the CDR3 DNA reads TGCGCCAGCAGCTACGATATTGGCAAAAACATTCAGTACTTC. Amino acid sequence: CASSYDIGKNIQYF.

The V and J genes are TRBV6-1 and TRBJ2-7, with D perhaps TRBD1 (6 bases). Germline loops: CDR1 MNHNS, CDR2 SASEGT. This CDR3 is 13 amino acids long. The V and J ends lost 11 bases and 0 bases respectively, with 14 bases between them. This CDR3 reads CASVKGDSYEQYF. CDR3 in DNA: TGTGCCTCCGTAAAGGGGGACTCCTACGAGCAGTACTTC.

V gene TRBV7-2 combines with J gene TRBJ2-7; TRBD1 matches 8 bases. Unmatched junction bases numbered 8, after V lost 1 base and J lost 6 bases. CDR1 is SGHTA, CDR2 FQGNSA, per germline. The CDR3 has 15 residues. CDR3 sequence (DNA): TGTGCCAGCAGCTTAGATCCAGGGGGCCGAATCGAGCAGTACTTC. Translated: CASSLDPGGRIEQYF.

The chain combines TRBV7-2 with TRBJ2-1; D ambiguous. The V gene's germline CDR1 is SGHTA and CDR2 FQGNSA. V shed 0 bases and J shed 0 bases, with 9 bases lying between them. CDR3 size: 16 residues. The CDR3 loop is CASSLASGHSYNEQFF. CDR3 DNA: TGTGCCAGCAGCTTAGCTTCGGGCCACTCCTACAATGAGCAGTTCTTC.

CDR3 sequence (DNA): TGTGCCAGCAGCCGTCGGGGACAGGGGACTGAAGCTTTCTTT. It specifies CASSRRGQGTEAFF. The chain uses TRBV7-2 and TRBJ1-1; 10 positions match TRBD1. V lost 5 bases to trimming and J lost 5 bases; unmatched junction nucleotides: 5. This CDR3 is 14 amino acids long. Germline V gene sequence: CDR1 SGHTA, CDR2 FQGNSA.

This rearrangement joins TRBV4-2 to TRBJ1-1, with D uncertain. Germline V gives CDR1 LGHNA, CDR2 YNFKEQ. This CDR3 contains 14 residues. Deletions cut 1 base from V and 6 bases from J, with 12 bases between. As DNA, the CDR3 is TGTGCCAGCAGCCAAGTGAATAACAGTCCTGAAGCTTTCTTT. Protein: CASSQVNNSPEAFF.

The chain recombines TRBV30 with TRBJ1-4; D is ambiguous. V lost 2 bases to trimming and J lost 3 bases, with 13 bases between them. Germline V CDR1 and CDR2: GTSNPN, SVGIG (reference sequence). The CDR3 is 15 residues long. The CDR3 here is CAWSLNGAPNEKLFF. The CDR3 bases are TGTGCCTGGAGTCTTAACGGAGCCCCTAATGAAAAACTGTTTTTT.

J is TRBJ1-1 and V is TRBV13; 7 nucleotides align to TRBD1. J gave up 2 bases and V 4 bases, and 4 bases lay outside the gene matches. There are 14 residues in the CDR3. Germline V lookup: CDR1 PRHDT, CDR2 FYEKMQ (reference sequence). CDR3 in amino acids: CASSSRGGNTEAFF. The CDR3 nucleotides are TGTGCCAGCAGCTCCAGGGGGGGTAACACTGAAGCTTTCTTT.

The chain employs TRBV19 and TRBJ1-1; D remains unclear. Trimming pared 5 bases from V and 3 bases from J, leaving 10 bases between. This CDR3 spans 13 amino acids. The germline V gene has CDR1 LNHDA and CDR2 SQIVND (reference sequence). The CDR3 spells CASSPALYTEAFF. DNA of the CDR3: TGTGCCAGTAGTCCCGCCCTGTACACTGAAGCTTTCTTT.

The chain combines TRBV19 with TRBJ1-5; 10 bases are shared with TRBD1. V gave up 4 bases and J gave up 5 bases; unmatched junction bases: 8. The CDR3 has 16 amino acids. Germline V CDR1 and CDR2: LNHDA, SQIVND (reference sequence). The CDR3 DNA follows: TGTGCCAGTAGTAGGGACAGGGGAAGTGTGGATCAGCCCCAGCATTTT. It is translated as CASSRDRGSVDQPQHF.

This chain connects TRBV4-2 to TRBJ1-5; 7 bases match TRBD1. The trim removed 4 bases at V and 4 bases at J, leaving 4 bases unmatched. The length of the CDR3 is 14 residues. Germline lookup yields CDR1 LGHNA and CDR2 YNFKEQ. The CDR3 bases are TGTGCCAGCAGCCCCGGACAGGCTAATCAGCCCCAGCATTTT. Translated, it gives CASSPGQANQPQHF.

This clone has only one observation. This chain links TRBV7-8 with TRBJ2-3, with TRBD2 matching over 8 bases. Trimming cost V 1 base and J 1 base; bases outside gene matches: 19. Per the germline V gene, CDR1 is SGHVS and CDR2 is FQNEAQ. The CDR3 is 21 amino acids. CDR3 sequence reads: CASSLVTGLTSGSRGTDTQYF. The CDR3, as DNA: TGTGCCAGCAGCTTAGTCACGGGGCTCACTAGCGGCAGTCGCGGCACAGATACGCAGTATTTT.

This chain joins TRBV29-1 and TRBJ2-1, with TRBD2 matching over 9 bases. With 8 bases clipped from V and 5 bases from J, the junction kept 10 bases outside the gene matches. The CDR3 runs 14 residues. Germline lookup yields CDR1 SQVTM and CDR2 ANQGSEA. The CDR3 here is CSYLRGRANNEQFF. The CDR3 DNA sequence: TGCAGCTACCTCCGCGGGAGGGCCAACAATGAGCAGTTCTTC.

This rearrangement joins TRBV4-1 to TRBJ1-5; D call uncertain. Trimming removed 6 bases at V and 1 base at J, with 10 bases between. Germline V gene data show CDR1 as MGHRA and CDR2 as YSYEKL. CDR3 size: 14 residues. This chain's CDR3 is CASSRQVSNQPQHF. DNA of the CDR3: TGCGCCAGCAGTCGTCAGGTGAGCAATCAGCCCCAGCATTTT.

This clone was counted only a few times. V and J are TRBV30 and TRBJ1-5; the D is unclear. The CDR3 length is 14 residues. The V end was cut by 2 bases, the J end by 6 bases, with 14 bases between. The germline V gene encodes CDR1 GTSNPN and CDR2 SVGIG (reference sequence). CDR3 protein: CAWSSGRFSQPQHF. The CDR3 bases are TGTGCCTGGAGTTCAGGCAGGTTTAGTCAGCCCCAGCATTTT.

The chain carries TRBV5-1 and TRBJ2-3, with 16 bases aligning to TRBD2. Per germline, CDR1 SGHRS and CDR2 YFSETQ. The length of the CDR3 is 16 residues. J was trimmed by 7 bases and V by 4 bases; bases with no gene match: 6. The CDR3 here is CASSQGLAGGPNTQYF. The CDR3 region has the DNA TGCGCCAGCAGCCAGGGACTAGCGGGAGGGCCGAATACGCAGTATTTT.